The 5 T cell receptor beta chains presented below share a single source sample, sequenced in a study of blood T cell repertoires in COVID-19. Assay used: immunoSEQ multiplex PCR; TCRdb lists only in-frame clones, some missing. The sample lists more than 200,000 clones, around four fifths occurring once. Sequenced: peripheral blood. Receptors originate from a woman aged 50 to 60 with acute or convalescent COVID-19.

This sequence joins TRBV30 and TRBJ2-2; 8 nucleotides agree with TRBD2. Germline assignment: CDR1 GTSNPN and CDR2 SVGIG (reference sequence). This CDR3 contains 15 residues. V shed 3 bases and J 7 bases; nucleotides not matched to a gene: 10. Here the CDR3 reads CAWRSSGGTYGELFF. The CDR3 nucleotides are TGTGCCTGGAGGTCCAGCGGGGGAACCTACGGGGAGCTGTTTTTT.

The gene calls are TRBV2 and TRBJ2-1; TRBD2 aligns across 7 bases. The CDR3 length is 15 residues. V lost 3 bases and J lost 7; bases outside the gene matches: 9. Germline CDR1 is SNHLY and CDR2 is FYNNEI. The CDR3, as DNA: TGTGCCAGCAGTGAGACTTTAGCGGGCGCTAATGAGCAGTTCTTC. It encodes CASSETLAGANEQFF.

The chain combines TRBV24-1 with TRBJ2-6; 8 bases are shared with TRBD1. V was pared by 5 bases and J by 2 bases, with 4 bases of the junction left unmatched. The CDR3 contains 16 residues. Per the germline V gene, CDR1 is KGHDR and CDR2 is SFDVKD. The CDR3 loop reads CATSGTGNAGANVLTF. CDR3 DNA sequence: TGTGCCACCAGTGGGACAGGGAACGCTGGGGCCAACGTCCTGACTTTC.

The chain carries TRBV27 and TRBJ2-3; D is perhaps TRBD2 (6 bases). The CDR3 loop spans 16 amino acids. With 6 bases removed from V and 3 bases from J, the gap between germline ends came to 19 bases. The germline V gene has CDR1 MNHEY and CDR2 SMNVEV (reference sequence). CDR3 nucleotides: TGTGCCAGCAGGGGGGGAGGCAGGCAAGCGACAGATACGCAGTATTTT. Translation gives CASRGGGRQATDTQYF.

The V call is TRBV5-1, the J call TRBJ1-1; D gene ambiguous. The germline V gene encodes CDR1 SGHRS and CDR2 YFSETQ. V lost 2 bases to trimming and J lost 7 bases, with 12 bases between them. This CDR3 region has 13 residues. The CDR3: CASSLRELGEAFF. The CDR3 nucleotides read TGCGCCAGCAGCTTACGGGAATTGGGTGAAGCTTTCTTT.